The 4 T cell receptor beta chains below were found in one sample sequenced in a study of early T cells in non-severe SARS-CoV-2 infection (dated by TCRdb to about 2021). The library came from 5' RACE. Sequencing took place on a NextSeq 500. TCRdb cleaned the public reads at Q25 with fastp, built clones with MiXCR and kept in-frame beta chains. Each record represents a unique CDR3 protein, reported with the most common genes and DNA among its rows. The sample table holds tens of thousands of distinct CDR3 sequences, of which about 6% were seen once. Over 20% of the sample is held by the ten biggest clonotypes. Sample: whole blood. The receptors were sampled from an adult who was a healthcare worker with PCR-confirmed SARS-CoV-2 infection or an uninfected control (not recorded which).

This clonotype was observed at least ten times. V gene TRBV7-9 combines with J gene TRBJ2-7; 8 bases are a match to TRBD1. J was trimmed by 3 bases and V by 5 bases; bases with no gene match: 6. The CDR3 has 14 residues. Germline V gene lookup returns CDR1 SEHNR and CDR2 FQNEAQ (reference sequence). This CDR3 reads CASSHTGTGYEQYF. As DNA, the CDR3 is TGTGCCAGCAGCCATACCGGGACAGGCTACGAGCAGTACTTC.

This clonotype was observed at least ten times. The chain joins TRBV28 to TRBJ2-3, with 9 bases that match TRBD2. Trimming removed 4 bases from V and 0 bases from J; junction bases left unmatched: 5. The germline gives CDR1 MDHEN, CDR2 SYDVKM. The CDR3 is made up of 16 amino acids. CDR3 amino acids: CASSSLAGTSTDTQYF. Written as DNA, the CDR3 is TGTGCCAGCAGTTCCCTAGCGGGAACTAGCACAGATACGCAGTATTTT.

This clonotype was recorded a few times. The chain employs TRBV7-8 and TRBJ2-3, with TRBD2 as a possible D gene (7 bases). V lost 1 base to trimming and J lost 4 bases, with 12 bases between them. CDR3 length equals 15 residues. The germline V gene encodes CDR1 SGHVS and CDR2 FQNEAQ. The CDR3 loop is CASSLGGRGSDTQYF. As DNA, the CDR3 is TGTGCCAGCAGCTTAGGGGGGCGGGGGTCAGATACGCAGTATTTT.

This clonotype was recorded many times. The chain is built from TRBV12-3 or TRBV12-4 and TRBJ2-7; 8 positions match TRBD1. The V and J ends lost 1 base and 3 bases, in that order; junction bases with no gene match: 5. This CDR3 is 15 amino acids long. As DNA, the CDR3 is TGTGCCAGCAGTTTAGAATCGGGGACAGGCTACGAGCAGTACTTC. Its translation: CASSLESGTGYEQYF.